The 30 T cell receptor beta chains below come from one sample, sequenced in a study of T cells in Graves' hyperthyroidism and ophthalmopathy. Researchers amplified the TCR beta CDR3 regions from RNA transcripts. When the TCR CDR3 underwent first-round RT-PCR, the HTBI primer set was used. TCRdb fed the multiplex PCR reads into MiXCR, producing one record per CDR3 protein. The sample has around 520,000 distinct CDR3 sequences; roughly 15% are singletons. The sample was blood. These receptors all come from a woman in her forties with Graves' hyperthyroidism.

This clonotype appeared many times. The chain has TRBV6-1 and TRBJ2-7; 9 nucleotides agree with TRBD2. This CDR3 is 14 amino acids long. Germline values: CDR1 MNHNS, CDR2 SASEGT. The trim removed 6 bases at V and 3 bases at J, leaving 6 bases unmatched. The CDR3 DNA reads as TGTGCCAGCAGGGTAGCGGGAGAGAACTACGAGCAGTACTTC. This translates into CASRVAGENYEQYF.

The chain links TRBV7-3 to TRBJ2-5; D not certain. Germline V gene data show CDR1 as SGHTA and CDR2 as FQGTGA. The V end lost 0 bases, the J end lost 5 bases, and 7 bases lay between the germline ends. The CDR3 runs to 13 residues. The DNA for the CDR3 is TGTGCCAGCAGCTTAACCATAACGGAGACCCAGTACTTC. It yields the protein CASSLTITETQYF.

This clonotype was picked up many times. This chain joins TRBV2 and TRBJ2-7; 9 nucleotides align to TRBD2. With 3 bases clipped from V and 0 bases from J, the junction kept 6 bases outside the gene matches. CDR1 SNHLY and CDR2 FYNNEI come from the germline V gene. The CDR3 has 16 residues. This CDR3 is CASSDPRLAASYEQYF. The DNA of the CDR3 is TGTGCCAGCAGTGACCCGAGACTAGCGGCCTCCTACGAGCAGTACTTC.

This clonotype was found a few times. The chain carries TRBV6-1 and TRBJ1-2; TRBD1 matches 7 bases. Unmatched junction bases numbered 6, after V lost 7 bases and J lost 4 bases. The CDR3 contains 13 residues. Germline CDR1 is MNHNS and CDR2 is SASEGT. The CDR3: CASKTGQVYGYTF. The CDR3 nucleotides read TGTGCCAGCAAAACCGGACAGGTCTATGGCTACACCTTC.

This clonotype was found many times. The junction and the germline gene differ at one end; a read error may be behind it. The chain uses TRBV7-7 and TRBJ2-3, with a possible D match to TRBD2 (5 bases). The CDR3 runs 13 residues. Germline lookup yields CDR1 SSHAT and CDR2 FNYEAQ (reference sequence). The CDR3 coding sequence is TGTGCTAGCAGCTTAGCACACGGGAATACGCAGTATTTT. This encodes CASSLAHGNTQYF.

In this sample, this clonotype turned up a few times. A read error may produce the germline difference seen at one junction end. The CDR3, as DNA: TGCAGTGCCAGAGACAGGGGGGAACCGTTCGGCAATCAGCCCCAGCATTTT. Residues: CSARDRGEPFGNQPQHF. J is TRBJ1-5 and V is TRBV20-1, with 9 bases lining up with TRBD1. The CDR3 spans 17 residues. Germline V lookup: CDR1 DFQATT, CDR2 SNEGSKA (reference sequence).

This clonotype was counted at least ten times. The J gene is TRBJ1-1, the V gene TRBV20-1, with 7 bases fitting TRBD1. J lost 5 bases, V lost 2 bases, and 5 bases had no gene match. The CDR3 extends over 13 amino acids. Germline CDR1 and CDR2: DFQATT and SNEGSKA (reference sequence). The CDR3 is CSARRGQKTEAFF. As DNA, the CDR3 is TGCAGTGCTAGAAGGGGGCAGAAGACTGAAGCTTTCTTT.

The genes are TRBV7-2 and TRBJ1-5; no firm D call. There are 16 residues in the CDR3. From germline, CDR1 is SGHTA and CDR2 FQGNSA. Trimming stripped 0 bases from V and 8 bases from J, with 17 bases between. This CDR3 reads CASSLAGRINGEPQHF. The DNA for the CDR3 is TGTGCCAGCAGCTTAGCGGGCAGGATAAATGGGGAGCCCCAGCATTTT. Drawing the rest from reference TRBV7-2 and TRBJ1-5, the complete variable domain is GAGVSQSPSNKVTEKGKDVELRCDPISGHTALYWYRQSLGQGLEFLIYFQGNSAPDKSGLPSDRFSAERTGGSVSTLTIQRTQQEDSAVYLCASSLAGRINGEPQHFGDGTRLSIL.

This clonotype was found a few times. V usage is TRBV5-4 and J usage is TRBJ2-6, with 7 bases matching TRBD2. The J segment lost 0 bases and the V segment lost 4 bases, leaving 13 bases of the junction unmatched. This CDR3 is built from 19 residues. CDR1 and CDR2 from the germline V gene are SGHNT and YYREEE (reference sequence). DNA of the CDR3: TGTGCCAGCAGCATGCGACTGGCGGGAGAGCTCTCTGGGGCCAACGTCCTGACTTTC. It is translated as CASSMRLAGELSGANVLTF.

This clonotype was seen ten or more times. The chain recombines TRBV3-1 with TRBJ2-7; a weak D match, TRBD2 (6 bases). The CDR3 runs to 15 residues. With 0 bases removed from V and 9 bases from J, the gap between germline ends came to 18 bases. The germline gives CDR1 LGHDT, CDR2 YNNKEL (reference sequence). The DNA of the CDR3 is TGTGCCAGCAGCCAAGAACCGGGAGACAGAGGCGGGCAGTACTTC. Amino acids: CASSQEPGDRGGQYF.

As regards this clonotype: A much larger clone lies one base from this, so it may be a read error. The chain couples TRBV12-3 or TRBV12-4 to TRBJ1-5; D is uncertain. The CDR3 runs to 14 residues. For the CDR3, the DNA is TGTGCCAGCGGTTTAGGGAGTAGAGATCAGCCCCAGCATTTT. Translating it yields CASGLGSRDQPQHF.

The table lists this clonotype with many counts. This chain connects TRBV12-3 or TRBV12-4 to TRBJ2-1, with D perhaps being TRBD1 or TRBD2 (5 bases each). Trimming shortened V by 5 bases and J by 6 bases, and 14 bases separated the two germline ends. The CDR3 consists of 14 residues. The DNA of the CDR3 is TGTGCCAGCAGTAGCCGGGACCCACCCAATGAGCAGTTCTTC. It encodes CASSSRDPPNEQFF.

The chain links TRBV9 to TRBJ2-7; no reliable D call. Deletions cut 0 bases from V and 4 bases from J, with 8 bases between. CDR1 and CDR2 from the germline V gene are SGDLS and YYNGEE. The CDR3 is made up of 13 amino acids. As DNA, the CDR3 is TGTGCCAGCAGCGTAGCGGCAGCTTACGAGCAGTACTTC. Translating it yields CASSVAAAYEQYF.

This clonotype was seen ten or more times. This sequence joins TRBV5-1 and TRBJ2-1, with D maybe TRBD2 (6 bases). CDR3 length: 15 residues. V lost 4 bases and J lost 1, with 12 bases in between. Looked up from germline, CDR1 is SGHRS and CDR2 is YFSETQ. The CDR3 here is CASSAMEGSYNEQFF. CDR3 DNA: TGCGCCAGCAGCGCCATGGAGGGGTCCTACAATGAGCAGTTCTTC. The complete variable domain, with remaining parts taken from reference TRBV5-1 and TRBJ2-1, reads KAGVTQTPRYLIKTRGQQVTLSCSPISGHRSVSWYQQTPGQGLQFLFEYFSETQRNKGNFPGRFSGRQFSNSRSEMNVSTLELGDSALYLCASSAMEGSYNEQFFGPGTRLTVL.

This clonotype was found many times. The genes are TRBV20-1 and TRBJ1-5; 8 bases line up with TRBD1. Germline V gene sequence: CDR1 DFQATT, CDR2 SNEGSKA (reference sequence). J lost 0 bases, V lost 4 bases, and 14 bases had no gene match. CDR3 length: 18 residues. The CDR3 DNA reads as TGCAGTGCTACCACCTTCGGGACAGGCCCTTATAGCAATCAGCCCCAGCATTTT. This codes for CSATTFGTGPYSNQPQHF.

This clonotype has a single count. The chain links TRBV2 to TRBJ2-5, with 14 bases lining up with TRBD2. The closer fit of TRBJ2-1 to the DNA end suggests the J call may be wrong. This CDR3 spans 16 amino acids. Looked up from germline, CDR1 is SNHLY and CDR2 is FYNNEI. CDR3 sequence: CASSPPGLAGEETQFF. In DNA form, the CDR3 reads TGTGCCAGCAGTCCACCGGGACTAGCGGGAGAAGAGACCCAGTTCTTC.

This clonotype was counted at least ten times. The CDR3: CASSLDPGNSPLHF. The CDR3 region has the DNA TGCGCCAGCAGCTTGGACCCAGGGAATTCACCCCTCCACTTT. The V call is TRBV5-1, the J call TRBJ1-6; D perhaps matches TRBD1 (5 bases). The V gene's germline CDR1 is SGHRS and CDR2 YFSETQ. The V and J ends lost 0 bases and 7 bases respectively, with 8 bases between them. The CDR3 is 14 amino acids.

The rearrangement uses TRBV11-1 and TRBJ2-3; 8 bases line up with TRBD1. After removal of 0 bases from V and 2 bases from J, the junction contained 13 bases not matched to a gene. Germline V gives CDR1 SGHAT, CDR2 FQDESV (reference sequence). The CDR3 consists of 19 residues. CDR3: CASSLARYPGQVNTDTQYF. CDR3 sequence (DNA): TGTGCCAGCAGCTTAGCGCGTTACCCGGGACAGGTCAACACAGATACGCAGTATTTT.

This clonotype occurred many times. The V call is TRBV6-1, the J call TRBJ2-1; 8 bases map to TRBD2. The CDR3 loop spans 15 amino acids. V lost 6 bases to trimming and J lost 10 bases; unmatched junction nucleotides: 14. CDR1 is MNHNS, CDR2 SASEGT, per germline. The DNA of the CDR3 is TGTGCCAGCAGGCTGAGACGGGACTCGGGGGGGGAGCAGTTCTTC. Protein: CASRLRRDSGGEQFF.

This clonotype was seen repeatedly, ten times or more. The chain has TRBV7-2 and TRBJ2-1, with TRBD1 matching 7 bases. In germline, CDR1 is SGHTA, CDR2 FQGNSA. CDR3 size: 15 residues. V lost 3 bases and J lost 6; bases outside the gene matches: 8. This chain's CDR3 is CASSFLDRAANEQFF. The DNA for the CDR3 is TGTGCCAGCAGCTTCCTCGACAGGGCCGCCAATGAGCAGTTCTTC.

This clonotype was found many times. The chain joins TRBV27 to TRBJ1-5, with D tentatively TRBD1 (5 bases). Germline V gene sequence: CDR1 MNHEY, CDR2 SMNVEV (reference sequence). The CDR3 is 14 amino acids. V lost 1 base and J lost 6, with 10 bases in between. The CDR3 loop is CASSLWGDGQPQHF. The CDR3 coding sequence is TGTGCCAGCAGTTTATGGGGGGATGGTCAGCCCCAGCATTTT.

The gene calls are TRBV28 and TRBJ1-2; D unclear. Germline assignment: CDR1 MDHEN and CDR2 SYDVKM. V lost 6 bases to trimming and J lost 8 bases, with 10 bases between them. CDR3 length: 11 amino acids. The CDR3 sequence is CASRQARGYTF. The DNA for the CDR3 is TGTGCCAGCAGGCAGGCGCGGGGCTACACCTTC.

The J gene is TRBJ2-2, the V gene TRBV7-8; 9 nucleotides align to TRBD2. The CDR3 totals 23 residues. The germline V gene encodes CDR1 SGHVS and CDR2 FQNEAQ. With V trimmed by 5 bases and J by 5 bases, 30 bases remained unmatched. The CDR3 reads CASSPLTAQWGKGAGGWTGELFF. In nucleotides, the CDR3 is TGTGCCAGCAGCCCGTTAACCGCCCAATGGGGGAAGGGAGCGGGAGGATGGACCGGGGAGCTGTTTTTT.

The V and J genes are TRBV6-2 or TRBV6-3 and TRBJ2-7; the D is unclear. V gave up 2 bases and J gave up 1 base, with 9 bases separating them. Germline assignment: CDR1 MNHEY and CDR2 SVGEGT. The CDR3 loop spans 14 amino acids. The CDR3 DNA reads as TGTGCCAGCAGTTACGGGCCCACATCCTACGAGCAGTACTTC. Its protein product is CASSYGPTSYEQYF.

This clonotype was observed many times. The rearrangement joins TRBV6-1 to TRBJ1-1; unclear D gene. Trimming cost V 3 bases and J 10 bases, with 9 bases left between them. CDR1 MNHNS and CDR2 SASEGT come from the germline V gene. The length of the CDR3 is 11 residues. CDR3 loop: CASSDSAGAFF. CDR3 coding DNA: TGTGCCAGCAGTGATTCGGCTGGAGCTTTCTTT.

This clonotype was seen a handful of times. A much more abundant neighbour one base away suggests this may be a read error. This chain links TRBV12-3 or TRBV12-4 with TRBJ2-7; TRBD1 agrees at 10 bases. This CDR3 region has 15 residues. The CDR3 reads CTSSSRDRGEGEQYF. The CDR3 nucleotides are TGTACCAGCAGTTCCCGGGACAGGGGCGAGGGGGAGCAGTACTTC.

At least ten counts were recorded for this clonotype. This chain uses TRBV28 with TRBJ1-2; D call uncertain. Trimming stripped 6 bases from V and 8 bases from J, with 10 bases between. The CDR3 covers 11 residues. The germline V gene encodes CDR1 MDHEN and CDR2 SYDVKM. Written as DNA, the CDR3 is TGTGCCAGCAGGTCTAATGGAGGCTACACCTTC. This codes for CASRSNGGYTF.

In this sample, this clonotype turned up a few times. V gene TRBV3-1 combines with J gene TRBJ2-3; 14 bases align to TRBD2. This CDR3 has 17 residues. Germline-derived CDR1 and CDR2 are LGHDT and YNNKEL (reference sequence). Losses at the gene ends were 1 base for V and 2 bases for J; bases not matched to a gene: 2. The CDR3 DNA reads TGTGCCAGCAGCCAAGGACTAGCGGGAGGGAACACAGATACGCAGTATTTT. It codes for CASSQGLAGGNTDTQYF.

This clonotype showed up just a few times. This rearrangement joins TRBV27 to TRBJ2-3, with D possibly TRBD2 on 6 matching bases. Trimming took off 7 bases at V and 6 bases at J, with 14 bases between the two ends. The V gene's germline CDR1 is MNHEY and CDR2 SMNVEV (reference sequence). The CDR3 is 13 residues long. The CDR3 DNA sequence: TGTGCCAGCATTGGGGACTTGCAGGATACGCAGTATTTT. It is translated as CASIGDLQDTQYF.

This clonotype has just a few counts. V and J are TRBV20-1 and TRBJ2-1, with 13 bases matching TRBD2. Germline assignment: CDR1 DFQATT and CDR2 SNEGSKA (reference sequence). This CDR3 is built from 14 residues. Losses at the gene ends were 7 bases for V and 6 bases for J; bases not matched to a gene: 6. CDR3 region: CSVKGLAGSNEQFF. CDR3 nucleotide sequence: TGCAGTGTCAAGGGACTAGCGGGATCCAATGAGCAGTTCTTC.